The present T cell receptor beta chain was sequenced within a study of blood T cell repertoires in COVID-19. Whole-study context: Spain, Italy and the United States supplied samples that represented acute and convalescent COVID-19. In each case, the material was cDNA or gDNA derived from T cells, B-cell-depleted T cells, or PBMCs.

Source study methods: Estimation of nucleated cell counts relied on the amplification of reference gene primers. The table came from immunoSEQ multiplex PCR; TCRdb's copy has only in-frame clones and leaves some out. V, J and clone size are taken as reported in that table, and D and trimming were inferred from the DNA itself. Among about 92,000 clones listed, approximately 90% were seen once. The ends were cut back, 3 bases at V and 4 bases at J, with 13 bases in the middle. The CDR3 consists of 13 residues. Germline CDR1 DFQATT, CDR2 SNEGSKA (reference sequence). The source of this sequence is a human donor with active COVID-19. The donor label of this sample is uncertain. The chain uses TRBV20-1 and TRBJ2-7; tentative D call: TRBD1 (5 bases). What was sequenced was peripheral blood. The CDR3 loop is CSASWGRGYEQYF. DNA for the CDR3: TGCAGTGCTAGTTGGGGAAGGGGTTACGAGCAGTACTTC.